Listed here are 32 T cell receptor beta chains from one sample, sequenced in a study of low-dose radiotherapy and immunotherapy resistance in tumors. TRAV- and TRBV-specific primers, spanning alpha and beta chains, primed first-strand cDNA. Amplification, which lasted 20 PCR cycles, used a constant-region primer and V-primer adapter to amplify TCRs. TCRdb ran MiXCR on the reads and lists one entry per CDR3 protein. The sample includes about 60,000 distinct CDR3 sequences, 20% to 25% seen only once; the top ten take around 5%. Time point noted: before trial treatment. This sample comprised PBMCs, obtained before treatment. The receptors here all came from a male donor with prostate cancer.

This chain links TRBV7-9 with TRBJ1-5, with 8 positions matching TRBD1. Trimming removed 7 bases from V and 2 bases from J; junction bases left unmatched: 1. The CDR3 is 13 amino acids. Germline V CDR1 and CDR2: SEHNR, FQNEAQ (reference sequence). The CDR3 coding sequence is TGTGCCAGCACGGGACAGGGCAATCAGCCCCAGCATTTT. Its protein product is CASTGQGNQPQHF.

A few counts support this clonotype. The genes are TRBV9 and TRBJ1-2, with 12 bases matching TRBD1. V was pared by 3 bases and J by 3 bases, with 12 bases of the junction left unmatched. The germline gives CDR1 SGDLS, CDR2 YYNGEE. The CDR3 runs 18 residues. This chain's CDR3 is CASSGGGTGGISYYGYTF. The DNA of the CDR3 is TGTGCCAGCAGCGGAGGGGGGACAGGGGGCATTTCCTACTATGGCTACACCTTC.

This clonotype showed up many times. The chain joins TRBV3-1 to TRBJ1-1; possibly TRBD1 for D (6 bases). Trimming cost V 4 bases and J 5 bases, with 11 bases left between them. There are 13 residues in the CDR3. Germline V lookup: CDR1 LGHDT, CDR2 YNNKEL (reference sequence). CDR3 in DNA: TGTGCCAGCAGCCGATTAGGGGGAACTGAAGCTTTCTTT. It translates to CASSRLGGTEAFF.

This clonotype has at least ten counts. This chain joins TRBV29-1 and TRBJ1-2; D may be TRBD1 (6 bases). V lost 5 bases, J lost 4 bases, and 11 bases lay in between. The CDR3 sequence is 12 residues long. CDR1 is SQVTM, CDR2 ANQGSEA, per germline. The DNA of the CDR3 is TGCAGCGTTCCTGGACAGCGCTATGGCTACACCTTC. Translating gives CSVPGQRYGYTF. Combining the CDR3 with reference TRBV29-1 and TRBJ1-2 gives the whole variable domain SAVISQKPSRDICQRGTSLTIQCQVDSQVTMMFWYRQQPGQSLTLIATANQGSEATYESGFVIDKFPISRPNLTFSTLTVSNMSPEDSSIYLCSVPGQRYGYTFGSGTRLTVV.

The rearrangement joins TRBV28 to TRBJ1-5; TRBD1 matches 10 bases. V was pared by 5 bases and J by 0 bases, with 7 bases of the junction left unmatched. CDR1 and CDR2 from the germline V gene are MDHEN and SYDVKM. The CDR3 sequence is 17 residues long. This CDR3 reads CASSNSGQGYSNQPQHF. In DNA form, the CDR3 reads TGTGCCAGCAGTAATTCGGGACAGGGGTATAGCAATCAGCCCCAGCATTTT.

The chain carries TRBV27 and TRBJ2-1; either TRBD1 or TRBD2 may supply D (5 bases each). The CDR3 runs 15 residues. Germline V CDR1 and CDR2: MNHEY, SMNVEV (reference sequence). V was pared by 2 bases and J by 3 bases, with 11 bases between. The CDR3 is CASSLPGTGYNEQFF. Written as DNA, the CDR3 is TGTGCCAGCAGTTTACCGGGGACCGGCTACAATGAGCAGTTCTTC.

Many counts were recorded for this clonotype. V is TRBV3-1 and J is TRBJ2-2; maybe TRBD2 (7 bases). This CDR3 region has 17 residues. The V end lost 1 base, the J end lost 2 bases, and 14 bases lay between the germline ends. Germline V CDR1 and CDR2: LGHDT, YNNKEL (reference sequence). The DNA for the CDR3 is TGTGCCAGCAGCCAAGGAAGGGGAGGGGGTAACACCGGGGAGCTGTTTTTT. Translation: CASSQGRGGGNTGELFF.

This clonotype came up many times. The chain links TRBV4-2 to TRBJ2-7; TRBD1 is a possible D gene (6 bases). Germline CDR1 and CDR2: LGHNA and YNFKEQ. V was cut by 5 bases and J by 0 bases, with 11 bases left in between. The CDR3 is 14 residues long. The CDR3 nucleotides read TGTGCCAGCAGCTTCCGGGACAACTCCTACGAGCAGTACTTC. This codes for CASSFRDNSYEQYF.

With regard to this clonotype: This sequence may be a read error, since a much larger clone differs from it by one base. Likely a read error: the CDR3 ends without its conserved phenylalanine or tryptophan. The chain is built from TRBV7-2 and TRBJ2-7; D is possibly TRBD1 (6 bases). The CDR3 is 13 amino acids. Per germline, CDR1 SGHTA and CDR2 FQGNSA. In DNA, the CDR3 is TGCGCCAGCAGTAGGACAGCCCTCTACGAGCAGTACATC. Translated, it gives CASSRTALYEQYI.

This clonotype was picked up many times. This sequence joins TRBV5-5 and TRBJ1-1; D unresolved. CDR1 is SGHKS and CDR2 is YYEKEE in the germline V gene (reference sequence). This CDR3 comprises 13 residues. Deletions cut 0 bases from V and 4 bases from J, with 7 bases between. Here the CDR3 DNA reads TGTGCCAGCAGCTTGGACCTACCCACTGAAGCTTTCTTT. Translated, it gives CASSLDLPTEAFF. The full variable domain, with the rest looked up from reference TRBV5-5 and TRBJ1-1, is DAGVTQSPTHLIKTRGQQVTLRCSPISGHKSVSWYQQVLGQGPQFIFQYYEKEERGRGNFPDRFSARQFPNYSSELNVNALLLGDSALYLCASSLDLPTEAFFGQGTRLTVV.

This clonotype came up many times. V is TRBV24-1 and J is TRBJ2-5; no clear D. CDR1 is KGHDR and CDR2 is SFDVKD in the germline V gene. The V end lost 2 bases, the J end lost 2 bases, and 8 bases lay between the germline ends. The CDR3 has 14 residues. Here the CDR3 DNA reads TGTGCCACCAGTGATTGGGCGGCTCAAGAGACCCAGTACTTC. Translation: CATSDWAAQETQYF.

A remark on this clonotype: No DNA is shown, since the ends of the CDR3 on it are uncertain; the CDR3 is the one TCRdb lists. J is TRBJ2-2 and V is TRBV5-3; TRBD2 reflects the table's D call only, with no check against the DNA. TRBV5-3 is identified as an open reading frame with a role that is uncertain. Inclusive of both ends, the CDR3 amounts to 17 amino acids. The chain's CDR3 is CASSSWDSANTGELFFF.

This clonotype was seen many times. The chain employs TRBV27 and TRBJ2-1, with D perhaps matching TRBD2 (6 bases). V shed 3 bases and J shed 8 bases, with 11 bases lying between them. CDR3 size: 13 residues. CDR1 is MNHEY, CDR2 SMNVEV, per germline (reference sequence). The CDR3 loop is CASSFGEEYEQFF. CDR3 DNA sequence: TGTGCCAGCAGTTTTGGGGAGGAGTATGAGCAGTTCTTC.

The chain recombines TRBV7-6 with TRBJ2-1; D remains ambiguous. The V and J ends lost 5 bases and 7 bases respectively, with 6 bases between them. This CDR3 is built from 11 residues. Germline V gene data show CDR1 as SGHVS and CDR2 as FNYEAQ. The CDR3 loop reads CASSPANEQFF. The CDR3 region has the DNA TGTGCCAGCAGCCCCGCTAATGAGCAGTTCTTC. The full variable domain, rest sourced from reference TRBV7-6 and TRBJ2-1, is GAGVSQSPRYKVTKRGQDVALRCDPISGHVSLYWYRQALGQGPEFLTYFNYEAQQDKSGLPNDRFSAERPEGSISTLTIQRTEQRDSAMYRCASSPANEQFFGPGTRLTVL.

This chain connects TRBV5-6 to TRBJ1-3; D gene uncertain. CDR1 SGHDT and CDR2 YYEEEE come from the germline V gene. This CDR3 spans 13 amino acids. V lost 4 bases and J 6 bases, leaving 11 bases between the germline ends. The DNA for the CDR3 is TGTGCCAGCAGCACGACACCAGAAAACACCATATATTTT. Translating gives CASSTTPENTIYF.

This clonotype occurred many times. The genes are TRBV5-1 and TRBJ2-7; TRBD1 matches at 9 bases. V lost 4 bases to trimming and J lost 7 bases; unmatched junction nucleotides: 12. The CDR3 runs to 15 residues. Germline CDR1 SGHRS, CDR2 YFSETQ. CDR3 sequence reads: CASSPEGQGIREQYF. In nucleotides, the CDR3 is TGCGCCAGCAGCCCCGAGGGACAGGGAATTCGGGAGCAGTACTTC.

This clonotype showed up many times. This sequence joins TRBV12-3 or TRBV12-4 and TRBJ2-7; no clear D gene. The CDR3 is made up of 14 amino acids. V was trimmed by 3 bases and J by 3 bases, leaving 12 bases between them. The CDR3 reads CASSFSGLYYEQYF. In nucleotides, the CDR3 is TGTGCCAGCAGTTTCTCAGGTCTCTACTACGAGCAGTACTTC.

This clonotype was counted ten times or more. This chain uses TRBV4-2 with TRBJ2-3; TRBD2 might be the D (5 bases). This CDR3 contains 15 residues. Germline CDR1 is LGHNA and CDR2 is YNFKEQ. V shed 3 bases and J shed 0 bases, with 10 bases lying between them. For the CDR3, the DNA is TGTGCCAGCAGCCATGAATTAGCGAGCACAGATACGCAGTATTTT. Translation gives CASSHELASTDTQYF.

Judged by abundance, this clonotype is medium-sized (0.01 to 0.1%). V usage is TRBV5-4 and J usage is TRBJ2-7; D may be TRBD1 (5 bases). The CDR3 covers 13 residues. The germline gives CDR1 SGHNT, CDR2 YYREEE (reference sequence). V lost 2 bases and J lost 6, with 12 bases in between. The CDR3 loop is CASSFTRVSEQYF. For the CDR3, the DNA is TGTGCCAGCAGCTTTACCAGGGTTAGCGAGCAGTACTTC.

V is TRBV28 and J is TRBJ1-1; no definite D call. This CDR3 has 14 residues. The V end lost 2 bases, the J end lost 4 bases, and 11 bases lay between the germline ends. Germline-derived CDR1 and CDR2 are MDHEN and SYDVKM. The chain's CDR3 is CASSLHYTGTEAFF. The CDR3, as DNA: TGTGCCAGCAGTTTACACTACACGGGCACTGAAGCTTTCTTT.

This clonotype was seen ten or more times. The rearrangement joins TRBV5-1 to TRBJ2-1, with D uncertain. This CDR3 is 15 amino acids long. From germline, CDR1 is SGHRS and CDR2 YFSETQ. Between the trimmed V and J ends, which lost 1 base and 5 bases, there was a span of 13 bases. In DNA, the CDR3 is TGCGCCAGCAGCTTGTTATCCGCTTTCAACAATGAGCAGTTCTTC. Protein product: CASSLLSAFNNEQFF.

Ten or more counts support this clonotype. This chain uses TRBV20-1 with TRBJ1-5; weak D call: TRBD1 (5 bases). Trimming pared 6 bases from V and 0 bases from J, leaving 12 bases between. CDR1 DFQATT and CDR2 SNEGSKA come from the germline V gene (reference sequence). This CDR3 has 14 residues. CDR3 loop: CSATGAHSNQPQHF. For the CDR3, the DNA is TGCAGTGCCACCGGGGCTCATAGCAATCAGCCCCAGCATTTT.

CDR3 sequence reads: CASSSQRWGAHYGYTF. Here the CDR3 DNA reads TGTGCCAGCAGTTCGCAACGGTGGGGGGCACACTATGGCTACACCTTC. The chain combines TRBV28 with TRBJ1-2; tentatively, D is TRBD1 (6 bases). The CDR3 runs to 16 residues. Germline V gene lookup returns CDR1 MDHEN and CDR2 SYDVKM. V lost 4 bases to trimming and J lost 3 bases, with 18 bases between them.

This clonotype was seen many times. The rearrangement joins TRBV6-5 to TRBJ1-4; a weak D match, TRBD1 (5 bases). The V gene lost 2 bases and the J gene lost 8 bases, with 18 bases spanning the gap. Looked up from germline, CDR1 is MNHEY and CDR2 is SVGAGI. The CDR3 length is 16 residues. CDR3 nucleotide sequence: TGTGCCAGCAGTTACGAGGAGGGACGCGCGAGAGAAAAACTGTTTTTT. This encodes CASSYEEGRAREKLFF.

This clonotype was seen ten or more times. The V call is TRBV30, the J call TRBJ1-3; D is uncertain. The V gene lost 0 bases and the J gene lost 0 bases, with 9 bases spanning the gap. CDR3 size: 15 residues. Germline V gene sequence: CDR1 GTSNPN, CDR2 SVGIG (reference sequence). CDR3 nucleotide sequence: TGTGCCTGGAGTGTACCACCGATCTCTGGAAACACCATATATTTT. Amino acids: CAWSVPPISGNTIYF.

This clonotype was counted a single time. This likely reflects a read error, since a far larger clone is one base away. The chain joins TRBV5-1 to TRBJ2-1; 9 nucleotides match TRBD2. In germline, CDR1 is SGHRS, CDR2 YFSETQ. This CDR3 is built from 18 residues. V dropped 1 base and J dropped 10; count of bases not matched to a gene: 18. CDR3 in DNA: TGCGCCAGCAGCTTGTGGGGCTCCGGGACTAGCACTTCCTACGAGCAGTTCTTC. Translated, it gives CASSLWGSGTSTSYEQFF.

In this sample, this clonotype turned up many times. This CDR3 is CASSSGQFQETQYF. In DNA, the CDR3 is TGCGCCAGCAGCTCGGGACAGTTCCAAGAGACCCAGTACTTC. The V call is TRBV5-1, the J call TRBJ2-5, with 7 bases matching TRBD1. CDR3 size: 14 residues. The V gene's germline CDR1 is SGHRS and CDR2 YFSETQ. The junction had 3 bases not matched to a gene; V was cut back by 3 bases and J by 1 base. The full variable domain, with the rest looked up from reference TRBV5-1 and TRBJ2-5, is KAGVTQTPRYLIKTRGQQVTLSCSPISGHRSVSWYQQTPGQGLQFLFEYFSETQRNKGNFPGRFSGRQFSNSRSEMNVSTLELGDSALYLCASSSGQFQETQYFGPGTRLLVL.

This clonotype was detected ten times or more. The J gene is TRBJ1-4, the V gene TRBV10-2; 8 nucleotides align to TRBD1. The ends lost 6 bases at V and 7 bases at J; junction bases unmatched: 7. Germline V gives CDR1 WSHSY, CDR2 SAAADI. This CDR3 has 14 residues. Here the CDR3 DNA reads TGCGCCAGCAGCCTGACAGGGGTGGGTGAAAAACTGTTTTTT. Its translation: CASSLTGVGEKLFF.

This clonotype was seen at least ten times. This chain links TRBV28 with TRBJ1-1, with 7 bases aligning to TRBD1. V trimming: 4 bases; J trimming: 6 bases; junction bases outside the gene matches: 5. The CDR3 is 13 amino acids. Germline lookup yields CDR1 MDHEN and CDR2 SYDVKM. CDR3 DNA sequence: TGTGCCAGCAGTTCAGGGGGAATGGCTGAAGCTTTCTTT. It codes for CASSSGGMAEAFF. The full variable domain, in which reference TRBV28 and TRBJ1-1 provide the parts outside the CDR3, is DVKVTQSSRYLVKRTGEKVFLECVQDMDHENMFWYRQDPGLGLRLIYFSYDVKMKEKGDIPEGYSVSREKKERFSLILESASTNQTSMYLCASSSGGMAEAFFGQGTRLTVV.

In its sample, this clonotype ranks as medium-sized (0.01 to 0.1%). V is TRBV24-1 and J is TRBJ2-1; TRBD2 matches 11 bases. In germline, CDR1 is KGHDR, CDR2 SFDVKD. The V gene end was trimmed by 0 bases and the J gene end by 8 bases; junction bases not matched to a gene: 2. The CDR3 loop spans 15 amino acids. The CDR3, as DNA: TGTGCCACCAGTGATTTGACTAGCGGGAGCTATGAGCAGTTCTTC. This codes for CATSDLTSGSYEQFF.

This clonotype was detected ten times or more. V is TRBV6-6 and J is TRBJ2-5, with TRBD2 as a possible D gene (5 bases). The CDR3 spans 14 residues. From germline, CDR1 is MNHNY and CDR2 SVGAGI (reference sequence). Trimming pared 4 bases from V and 5 bases from J, leaving 14 bases between. CDR3: CASSSSTPGETQYF. The CDR3 bases are TGTGCCAGCAGTTCTAGCACCCCGGGGGAGACCCAGTACTTC.

The rearrangement links TRBV27 to TRBJ1-6; 11 nucleotides match TRBD1. The CDR3 totals 17 residues. CDR1 is MNHEY, CDR2 SMNVEV, per germline (reference sequence). The junction had 7 bases not matched to a gene; V was cut back by 4 bases and J by 5 bases. CDR3 in DNA: TGTGCCAGCAGTTCCCCGGGACAGGGGGTTCATAATTCACCCCTCCACTTT. Amino acids: CASSSPGQGVHNSPLHF.